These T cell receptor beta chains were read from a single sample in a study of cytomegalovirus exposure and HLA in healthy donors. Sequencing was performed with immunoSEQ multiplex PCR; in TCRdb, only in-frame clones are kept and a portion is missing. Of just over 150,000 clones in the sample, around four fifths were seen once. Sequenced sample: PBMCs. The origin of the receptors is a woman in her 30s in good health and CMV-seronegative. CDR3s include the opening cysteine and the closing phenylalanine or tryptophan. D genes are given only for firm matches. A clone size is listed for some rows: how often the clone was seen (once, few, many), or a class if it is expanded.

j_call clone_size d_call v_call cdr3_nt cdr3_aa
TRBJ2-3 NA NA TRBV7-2 TGTGCCAGCAGCTCCCAGGTCGCAGATACGCAGTATTTT CASSSQVADTQYF
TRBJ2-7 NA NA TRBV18 TGTGCCAGCTCACCAGGGAGGCAGTTCTACGAGCAGTACTTC CASSPGRQFYEQYF
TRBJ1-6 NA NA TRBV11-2 TGTGCCAGCAGCTCACAGGGTAATTCACCCCTCCACTTT CASSSQGNSPLHF
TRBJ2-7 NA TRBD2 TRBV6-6 TGTGCCAGCAGTTACGAAGGGACTAGCGGTTACGAGCAGTACTTC CASSYEGTSGYEQYF
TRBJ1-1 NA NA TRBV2 TGTGCCAGCAAAGGGGTGGTGGGGAACACTGAAGCTTTCTTT CASKGVVGNTEAFF
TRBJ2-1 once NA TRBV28 TGTGCCAGCAGTTTACCCAGGTTGCTATCCTACAATGAGCAGTTCTTC CASSLPRLLSYNEQFF
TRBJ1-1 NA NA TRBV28 TGTGCCAGCAGTAATCAGGGATGGGGTAACACTGAAGCTTTCTTT CASSNQGWGNTEAFF
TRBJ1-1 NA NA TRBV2 TGTGCCAGCACTCGGGGTCTGAACACTGAAGCTTTCTTT CASTRGLNTEAFF
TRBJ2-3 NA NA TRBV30 TGTGCCTGGAGTGCCCCTGGGCATACGCAGTATTTT CAWSAPGHTQYF
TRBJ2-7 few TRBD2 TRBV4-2 TGTGCCAGCAGCCAAGGGTCTAGCGGGGCCTACGAGCAGTACTTC CASSQGSSGAYEQYF
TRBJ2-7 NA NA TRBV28 TGTGCCAGCACTGCCCCAGGGAATGGGTACGAGCAGTACTTC CASTAPGNGYEQYF
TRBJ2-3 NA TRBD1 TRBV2 TGTGCCAGCAGTGACAGGGGGCGCACAGATACGCAGTATTTT CASSDRGRTDTQYF
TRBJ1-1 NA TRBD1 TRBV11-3 TGTGCCAGCAGTCTAAGGGGGCACAACACTGAAGCTTTCTTT CASSLRGHNTEAFF
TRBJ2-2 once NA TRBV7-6 TGTGCCAGCAGCTTAGCGGGGGGCACCGGGGAGCTGTTTTTT CASSLAGGTGELFF
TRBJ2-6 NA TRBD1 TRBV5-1 TGCGCCAGCAGCATCCTCAGGGGGCCTGGGGCCAACGTCCTGACTTTC CASSILRGPGANVLTF
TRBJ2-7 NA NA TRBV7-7 TGTGCCAGCAGCTCAGGGTCCTCCTACGAGCAGTACTTC CASSSGSSYEQYF
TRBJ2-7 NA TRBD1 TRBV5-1 TGCGCCAGCGAGTCGGGACAGGGGGCGCAGCACGAGCAGTACTTC CASESGQGAQHEQYF
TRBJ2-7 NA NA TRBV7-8 TGTGCCAGCAGCTTACGCCAGACCTACGAGCAGTACTTC CASSLRQTYEQYF
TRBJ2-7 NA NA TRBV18 TGTGCCAGCTCACAGACAGGTTCCTCCTACGAGCAGTACTTC CASSQTGSSYEQYF
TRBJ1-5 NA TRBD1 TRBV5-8 TGTGCCAGCAGCGGTACAGGGGGCCTCCAGCATTTT CASSGTGGLQHF
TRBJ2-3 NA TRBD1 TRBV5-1 TGCGCCAGCAGCCGCCGGACAGGGGTCCGCACAGATACGCAGTATTTT CASSRRTGVRTDTQYF
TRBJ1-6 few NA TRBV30 TGTGCCTGGAGTTATCCGAGCTCCTATAATTCACCCCTCCACTTT CAWSYPSSYNSPLHF
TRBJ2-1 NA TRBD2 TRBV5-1 TGCGCCAGCAGCTTGGTTAGCGGGGGCTACTCCTACAATGAGCAGTTCTTC CASSLVSGGYSYNEQFF
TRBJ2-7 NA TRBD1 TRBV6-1 TGTGCCAGTGGACAGGGGGGTTTCGCCGAGCAGTACTTC CASGQGGFAEQYF
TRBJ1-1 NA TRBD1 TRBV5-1 TGCGCCAGCAGCACGACAGGGGCGAACACTGAAGCTTTCTTT CASSTTGANTEAFF
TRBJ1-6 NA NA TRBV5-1 TGCGCCAGCAGCTCGGACAGTCTGAATTCACCCCTCCACTTT CASSSDSLNSPLHF
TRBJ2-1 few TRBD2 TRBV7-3 TGTGCCAGCAGCCGCGGGGGAAACAATGAGCAGTTCTTC CASSRGGNNEQFF
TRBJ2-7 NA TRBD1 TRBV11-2 TGTGCCAGCAGCAAGAGGACAGGGGCCCAACTCGAGCAGTACTTC CASSKRTGAQLEQYF
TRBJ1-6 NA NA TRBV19 TGTGCCAGTAGTATGCAGGGGAACCCCAACTTTTCACCCCTCCACTTT CASSMQGNPNFSPLHF
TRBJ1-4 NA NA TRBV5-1 TGCGCCAGCAGCTTGGACGAGGTACGGGAAAAACTGTTTTTT CASSLDEVREKLFF
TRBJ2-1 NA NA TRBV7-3 TGTGCCAGCAGCTTAAACAGGGTGAATGAGCAGTTCTTC CASSLNRVNEQFF
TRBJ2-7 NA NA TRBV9 TGTGCCAGCAGCGTAGGGGGACTTGGGGACTTAGGGGAGCAGTACTTC CASSVGGLGDLGEQYF
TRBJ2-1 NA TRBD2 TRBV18 TGTGCCAGCTCACCAACCGGGACTAGCGGGGGGGCCGTTGAGCAGTTCTTC CASSPTGTSGGAVEQFF
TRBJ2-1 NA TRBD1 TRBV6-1 TGTGCCAGCAGTGAGGGACAGGAACGGGAGCAGTTCTTC CASSEGQEREQFF
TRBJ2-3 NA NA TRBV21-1 TGTGCCAGCAGCAAAGCGCTGTCGGGGGGCACAGATACGCAGTATTTT CASSKALSGGTDTQYF
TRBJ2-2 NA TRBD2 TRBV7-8 TGTGCCAGCAGCTTAGTGGCTAGCGGGGGGCTAACCGGGGAGCTGTTTTTT CASSLVASGGLTGELFF
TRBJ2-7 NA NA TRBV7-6 TGTGCCAGCAGCTTCGTTATAGTCTACGAGCAGTACTTC CASSFVIVYEQYF
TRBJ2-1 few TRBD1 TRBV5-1 TGCGCCAGCAGCTTGGTGGGGACAGGGGGCAGGAATGAGCAGTTCTTC CASSLVGTGGRNEQFF
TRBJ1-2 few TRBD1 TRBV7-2 TGTGCCAGCAGCCCCTTGGACAGGGATAACTATGGCTACACCTTC CASSPLDRDNYGYTF
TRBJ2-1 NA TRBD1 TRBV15 TGTGCCACCAGCAGAACGACAGGGTCTCAGCAGTTCTTC CATSRTTGSQQFF
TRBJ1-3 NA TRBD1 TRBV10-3 TGTGCCATCAGTGAGACAGGGGTTGGAAACACCATATATTTT CAISETGVGNTIYF
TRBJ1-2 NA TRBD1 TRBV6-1 TGTGCCAGCAGAGCCTCCCCAGGGGGTGCGGGCTACACCTTC CASRASPGGAGYTF
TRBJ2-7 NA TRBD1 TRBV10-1 TGCGCCAGCAGTGAGTCGTTACAGGGACAGGGCTACGAGCAGTACTTC CASSESLQGQGYEQYF
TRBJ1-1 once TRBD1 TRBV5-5 TGTGCCAGCAGCCCGTCGACAGGGAGGAACACTGAAGCTTTCTTT CASSPSTGRNTEAFF
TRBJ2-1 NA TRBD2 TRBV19 TGTGCCAGTAAGTCAGCGGGGGGGTCCTACAATGAGCAGTTCTTC CASKSAGGSYNEQFF
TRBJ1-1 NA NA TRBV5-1 TGCGCCAGCAGCCCCCGGGTCTCAAGCCCAGAAGCTTTCTTT CASSPRVSSPEAFF
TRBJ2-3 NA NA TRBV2 TGTGCCAGCAGCCAAGTGAGGGATACGCAGTATTTT CASSQVRDTQYF
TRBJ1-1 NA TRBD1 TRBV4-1 TGCGCCAGCAGCCAACTGACAGGGGGTATTGAAGCTTTCTTT CASSQLTGGIEAFF